Following are 26 T cell receptor beta chains from one sample sequenced in a study of Ad26.COV2.S vaccination and SARS-CoV-2 variants. Treatment noted: around 19 received Ad26.COV2.S at low or high dose, single or two shots; a few received placebo; per-sample allocation not given. Collection of the samples took place on day 63 after the first injection of vaccine or placebo. This table comes from immunoSEQ multiplex PCR, and its TCRdb copy is limited to in-frame clones, with some not included. Of under 600,000 clones in the sample, roughly nine tenths were seen once. The material sequenced was peripheral blood, taken in a trial of Ad26.COV2.S vaccine versus placebo. The receptors stem from a person aged 18-65 years who received the Ad26.COV2.S COVID-19 vaccine or a placebo.

The rearrangement uses TRBV10-3 and TRBJ1-2; D not resolved. V lost 4 bases and J 5 bases, leaving 11 bases between the germline ends. The CDR3 contains 13 residues. Germline-derived CDR1 and CDR2 are ENHRY and SYGVKD. The chain's CDR3 is CAISARGQYGYTF. The CDR3 region has the DNA TGTGCCATCAGTGCGCGCGGCCAGTATGGCTACACCTTC.

J is TRBJ2-3 and V is TRBV30; 8 nucleotides align to TRBD1. With V trimmed by 1 base and J by 5 bases, 11 bases remained unmatched. CDR3 length: 16 residues. In germline, CDR1 is GTSNPN, CDR2 SVGIG (reference sequence). CDR3 region: CAWSAHTGGRKDTQYF. CDR3 sequence (DNA): TGTGCCTGGAGTGCTCACACAGGGGGGCGAAAAGATACGCAGTATTTT.

The chain recombines TRBV5-1 with TRBJ2-5; D is possibly TRBD2 (6 bases). Germline CDR1 is SGHRS and CDR2 is YFSETQ. The germline V and J ends were trimmed by 2 bases and 5 bases, with 10 bases remaining between them. CDR3 length: 13 amino acids. The CDR3 DNA reads as TGCGCCAGCAGCTTACGGGAGATGGAGACCCAGTACTTC. Protein sequence: CASSLREMETQYF.

This chain uses TRBV7-9 with TRBJ2-4; 7 bases agree with TRBD2. Trimming cost V 4 bases and J 1 base; bases outside gene matches: 7. This CDR3 contains 16 residues. The V gene's germline CDR1 is SEHNR and CDR2 FQNEAQ (reference sequence). The CDR3 bases are TGTGCCAGCAGCTCTAACTGGGGAGGGGCCAAAAACATTCAGTACTTC. Protein: CASSSNWGGAKNIQYF.

The gene calls are TRBV4-3 and TRBJ2-2, with unresolved D. Germline CDR1 and CDR2: LGHNA and YSLEER. The CDR3 is 17 residues long. The ends were cut back, 4 bases at V and 0 bases at J, with 15 bases in the middle. The CDR3 sequence is CASSPRVGTANTGELFF. Here the CDR3 DNA reads TGCGCCAGCAGCCCAAGAGTAGGAACCGCGAACACCGGGGAGCTGTTTTTT.

This clone showed up just once. The chain employs TRBV3-1 (or the pseudogene TRBV3-2) and TRBJ2-7; D is undetermined. Germline V gene sequence: CDR1 LGHDT, CDR2 YNNKEL (reference sequence). The CDR3 consists of 12 residues. V lost 1 base and J lost 4, with 5 bases in between. CDR3 sequence: CASSQAMYEQYF. The CDR3 bases are TGTGCCAGCAGCCAAGCAATGTACGAGCAGTACTTC.

The gene calls are TRBV10-2 and TRBJ2-7, with 8 bases aligning to TRBD2. Germline loops: CDR1 WSHSY, CDR2 SAAADI. The V and J ends lost 2 bases and 4 bases, in that order; junction bases with no gene match: 13. CDR3 length: 17 amino acids. This CDR3 is CASSESWGAGVTYEQYF. The CDR3 coding sequence is TGCGCCAGCAGTGAGAGTTGGGGAGCGGGAGTTACTTACGAGCAGTACTTC.

The CDR3 loop reads CASSLAGGLDGYTF. The CDR3 coding sequence is TGTGCCAGTTCCCTTGCAGGGGGTCTGGATGGCTACACCTTC. The chain couples TRBV13 to TRBJ1-2; 7 bases are a match to TRBD1. The length of the CDR3 is 14 residues. Germline V gives CDR1 PRHDT, CDR2 FYEKMQ (reference sequence). After removal of 9 bases from V and 6 bases from J, the junction contained 13 bases not matched to a gene.

This clone was picked up a small number of times. The chain has TRBV19 and TRBJ1-4; no clear D gene. The CDR3 has 14 residues. Trimming pared 3 bases from V and 4 bases from J, leaving 9 bases between. Germline V gene data show CDR1 as LNHDA and CDR2 as SQIVND (reference sequence). CDR3 residues: CASSMEVLNEKLFF. CDR3 coding DNA: TGTGCCAGTAGTATGGAAGTACTTAATGAAAAACTGTTTTTT. The full variable domain, its missing parts supplied by reference TRBV19 and TRBJ1-4, is DGGITQSPKYLFRKEGQNVTLSCEQNLNHDAMYWYRQDPGQGLRLIYYSQIVNDFQKGDIAEGYSVSREKKESFPLTVTSAQKNPTAFYLCASSMEVLNEKLFFGSGTQLSVL.

The chain couples TRBV2 to TRBJ1-5, with 8 bases matching TRBD1. This CDR3 has 14 amino acids. V shed 6 bases, J shed 6 bases, and the junction held 7 bases outside the gene matches. Germline assignment: CDR1 SNHLY and CDR2 FYNNEI. The CDR3 DNA is TGTGCCAGCAGCCCAGGACAGGGCAGTCAGCCCCAGCATTTT. Amino acids: CASSPGQGSQPQHF.

The J gene is TRBJ1-1, the V gene TRBV5-1; no firm D call. Germline assignment: CDR1 SGHRS and CDR2 YFSETQ. The CDR3 spans 14 residues. V lost 0 bases, J lost 10 bases, and 16 bases lay in between. CDR3 in DNA: TGCGCCAGCAGCTTGGCGACGACCCCCAGTGGAGCTTTCTTT. Residues: CASSLATTPSGAFF.

The chain links TRBV19 to TRBJ2-3; 7 bases map to TRBD1. Germline CDR1 and CDR2: LNHDA and SQIVND (reference sequence). Unmatched junction bases numbered 0, after V lost 6 bases and J lost 3 bases. The CDR3 extends over 12 amino acids. The CDR3, as DNA: TGTGCCAGTAGGACAGGGACAGATACGCAGTATTTT. As protein: CASRTGTDTQYF.

This clone was observed a few times. V usage is TRBV20-1 and J usage is TRBJ1-2; D not resolved. The V gene lost 3 bases and the J gene lost 4 bases, with 6 bases spanning the gap. This CDR3 region has 11 residues. Germline CDR1 DFQATT, CDR2 SNEGSKA (reference sequence). The CDR3 sequence is CSASATYGYTF. In DNA, the CDR3 is TGCAGTGCTAGTGCCACCTATGGCTACACCTTC.

The CDR3 DNA follows: TGTGCCAGCAGCCAAGATGTAAGGACAGAGGGCACCTTC. It is translated as CASSQDVRTEGTF. The chain has TRBV3-1 (or the pseudogene TRBV3-2) and TRBJ1-2, with D perhaps TRBD1 (6 bases). The CDR3 spans 13 residues. The ends were cut back, 0 bases at V and 13 bases at J, with 15 bases in the middle. Per germline, CDR1 LGHDT and CDR2 YNNKEL (reference sequence).

This clone has only one observation. The rearrangement uses TRBV5-1 and TRBJ2-2; possibly TRBD1 or TRBD2 for D (6 bases each). Between the trimmed V and J ends, which lost 7 bases and 4 bases, there was a span of 20 bases. CDR1 is SGHRS and CDR2 is YFSETQ in the germline V gene. The CDR3 has 16 amino acids. The CDR3 coding sequence is TGCGCCAGCGGACTGACCAGCGGAGGGGGCACCGGGGAGCTGTTTTTT. Protein product: CASGLTSGGGTGELFF.

The chain combines TRBV7-2 with TRBJ2-7, with a weak D call TRBD1 (5 bases). The V and J ends lost 1 base and 2 bases respectively, with 9 bases between them. CDR1 is SGHTA and CDR2 is FQGNSA in the germline V gene. The CDR3 is 14 residues long. In DNA, the CDR3 is TGTGCCAGCAGCTTAGGAGCAGGGCCCTACGAGCAGTACTTC. Amino acid sequence: CASSLGAGPYEQYF.

The CDR3 is CASSSRGHANTGELFF. The CDR3 nucleotides read TGTGCCAGTAGTAGCAGGGGGCACGCGAACACCGGGGAGCTGTTTTTT. The chain links TRBV19 to TRBJ2-2, with TRBD1 matching over 8 bases. Germline CDR1 LNHDA, CDR2 SQIVND (reference sequence). This CDR3 spans 16 amino acids. V was clipped by 4 bases and J by 0 bases; unmatched bases: 4.

J is TRBJ2-1 and V is TRBV11-2, with 14 bases lining up with TRBD2. The trim removed 0 bases at V and 6 bases at J, leaving 10 bases unmatched. This CDR3 region has 19 residues. Per germline, CDR1 SGHAT and CDR2 FQNNGV. CDR3 region: CASSLEGLAGVLGFNEQFF. The CDR3 nucleotides read TGTGCCAGCAGCTTAGAGGGACTAGCGGGAGTTTTAGGATTCAATGAGCAGTTCTTC.

This sequence joins TRBV7-9 and TRBJ1-4, with 7 bases matching TRBD1. The germline V gene has CDR1 SEHNR and CDR2 FQNEAQ (reference sequence). J gave up 5 bases and V 1 base, and 7 bases lay outside the gene matches. CDR3 length: 16 residues. CDR3 sequence (DNA): TGTGCCAGCAGCTTAGTAGGAGGGGGCCCAAATGAAAAACTGTTTTTT. This gives the protein CASSLVGGGPNEKLFF.

This clone came up once. The CDR3 region has the DNA TGTGCCAGCAGCTTATCGGGGAGCTCCTATAATTCACCCCTCCACTTT. Translating gives CASSLSGSSYNSPLHF. The rearrangement links TRBV7-8 to TRBJ1-6; D is uncertain. The V and J ends lost 2 bases and 0 bases respectively, with 8 bases between them. The CDR3 consists of 16 residues. Germline V CDR1 and CDR2: SGHVS, FQNEAQ.

The V call is TRBV4-2, the J call TRBJ2-1, with D maybe TRBD1 (6 bases). Germline CDR1 LGHNA, CDR2 YNFKEQ. V lost 3 bases to trimming and J lost 9 bases, with 24 bases between them. This CDR3 contains 17 residues. CDR3 in DNA: TGTGCCAGCAGCCAGGACCCCGGGACAACGGGTAATAGTGAGCAGTTCTTC. Its translation: CASSQDPGTTGNSEQFF.

The V and J genes are TRBV4-1 and TRBJ2-7; 14 nucleotides line up with TRBD2. Germline CDR1 MGHRA, CDR2 YSYEKL. The J segment lost 2 bases and the V segment lost 4 bases, leaving 16 bases of the junction unmatched. CDR3 size: 20 residues. This CDR3 reads CASSPLATSGGVLPPYEQYF. CDR3 nucleotides: TGCGCCAGCAGCCCCCTGGCGACTAGCGGGGGGGTCCTTCCTCCCTACGAGCAGTACTTC.

The chain joins TRBV6-5 to TRBJ2-7; a possible D gene is TRBD2 (6 bases). The CDR3 covers 13 residues. Trimming left V 3 bases short and J 5 bases short, with 11 bases between. Looked up from germline, CDR1 is MNHEY and CDR2 is SVGAGI. The CDR3, as DNA: TGTGCCAGCAGTTATGGGGGGAGTCACGAGCAGTACTTC. Protein product: CASSYGGSHEQYF.

The chain recombines TRBV6-6 with TRBJ2-7; TRBD2 is a possible D gene (5 bases). Germline assignment: CDR1 MNHNY and CDR2 SVGAGI (reference sequence). Trimming stripped 5 bases from V and 3 bases from J, with 26 bases between. The CDR3 consists of 18 residues. For the CDR3, the DNA is TGTGCCAGCAGTCCGCGGACTGCCCCTAAAATAACTTACTACGAGCAGTACTTC. Its translation is CASSPRTAPKITYYEQYF.

V is TRBV2 and J is TRBJ2-7; 9 positions agree with TRBD2. In germline, CDR1 is SNHLY, CDR2 FYNNEI. CDR3 length: 16 residues. The V segment lost 6 bases and the J segment 7 bases; nucleotides outside the gene matches: 16. This CDR3 reads CASRALSREGPREQYF. The CDR3 DNA sequence: TGTGCCAGCAGAGCTCTTTCGCGGGAGGGCCCTAGGGAGCAGTACTTC.

Written as DNA, the CDR3 is TGTGCCAGCAGCCTGAGGGGGGGCACCGGGGAGCTGTTTTTT. Its protein product is CASSLRGGTGELFF. The rearrangement links TRBV5-6 to TRBJ2-2, with D perhaps TRBD2 (7 bases). The V gene lost 4 bases and the J gene lost 4 bases, with 11 bases spanning the gap. The V gene's germline CDR1 is SGHDT and CDR2 YYEEEE. This CDR3 is built from 14 residues.